This TCR beta chain was obtained from a study of molecular identifiers for immune sequencing clone quantification. Germline CDR1 and CDR2: DFQATT and SNEGSKA (reference sequence). This CDR3 contains 14 residues. TCRdb reprocessed the PCR reads with MiXCR, giving one entry per CDR3 protein. The profile shows more than 450,000 distinct CDR3 sequences, about 21% of them singletons. The sequencing input was naive CD8+ T cells from blood, with Jurkat cell RNA spiked in. The subset was: FACS-sorted CD8+CD4-CCR7+CD45RA+ naive T cells. The rearrangement links TRBV20-1 to TRBJ2-7; 7 nucleotides align to TRBD1. The sequence derives from a human donor in good health. Some libraries in this study had Jurkat cell RNA spiked in. The CDR3 is CGVEPRGKGYEQYF. CDR3 nucleotides: TGCGGCGTCGAGCCCAGGGGGAAGGGCTACGAGCAGTACTTC.